Below, 26 T cell receptor beta chains from the same sample are listed, as sequenced in a study of T cells in localized non-small cell lung cancer. Method: immunoSEQ multiplex PCR; TCRdb's copy keeps in-frame clones and lacks some. The table records around 21,000 clones, about 90% of them present only once. The sequenced sample was peripheral blood, obtained before any cancer treatment. These receptors all come from a male donor older than 55 with stage I squamous cell lung carcinoma.

V and J are TRBV30 and TRBJ1-2; D call uncertain. V was trimmed by 3 bases and J by 3 bases, leaving 11 bases between them. CDR1 is GTSNPN, CDR2 SVGIG, per germline (reference sequence). The CDR3 sequence is 13 residues long. The CDR3 coding sequence is TGTGCCTGGAGATCTCTGGTGGACTATGGCTACACCTTC. Translation: CAWRSLVDYGYTF.

This chain links TRBV5-1 with TRBJ1-4; D unclear. The V and J ends lost 5 bases and 1 base respectively, with 9 bases between them. CDR1 is SGHRS, CDR2 YFSETQ, per germline. The CDR3 extends over 14 amino acids. Here the CDR3 DNA reads TGCGCCAGCAGTTGGTCAGGAACTAATGAAAAACTGTTTTTT. This encodes CASSWSGTNEKLFF.

The rearrangement uses TRBV5-6 and TRBJ1-2; D is unresolved. The CDR3 spans 13 residues. The V end lost 5 bases, the J end lost 2 bases, and 10 bases lay between the germline ends. Germline V gene sequence: CDR1 SGHDT, CDR2 YYEEEE. The DNA for the CDR3 is TGTGCCAGCAGTCCGACATTCAACTATGGCTACACCTTC. As protein: CASSPTFNYGYTF. The full variable domain, with the rest looked up from reference TRBV5-6 and TRBJ1-2, is DAGVTQSPTHLIKTRGQQVTLRCSPKSGHDTVSWYQQALGQGPQFIFQYYEEEERQRGNFPDRFSGHQFPNYSSELNVNALLLGDSALYLCASSPTFNYGYTFGSGTRLTVV.

This clone was found a few times. The rearrangement joins TRBV19 to TRBJ1-1; no firm D call. V was trimmed by 6 bases and J by 3 bases, leaving 20 bases between them. CDR1 is LNHDA and CDR2 is SQIVND in the germline V gene (reference sequence). This CDR3 has 16 residues. CDR3 sequence: CASRGRRWVEDTEAFF. CDR3 nucleotides: TGTGCCAGTAGAGGACGAAGGTGGGTAGAGGACACTGAAGCTTTCTTT.

This chain joins TRBV5-4 and TRBJ1-5; TRBD1 might be the D (6 bases). Germline CDR1 is SGHNT and CDR2 is YYREEE (reference sequence). The CDR3 consists of 13 residues. V lost 4 bases, J lost 10 bases, and 15 bases lay in between. CDR3 sequence (DNA): TGTGCCAGCAGCCCCGAGGGGGGGGCCCCCCAGCATTTT. This gives the protein CASSPEGGAPQHF.

The chain employs TRBV10-3 and TRBJ2-7, with D perhaps assigned TRBD1 or TRBD2 (5 bases each). The CDR3 contains 13 residues. Trimming stripped 8 bases from V and 4 bases from J, with 15 bases between. Germline V gives CDR1 ENHRY, CDR2 SYGVKD. In DNA, the CDR3 is TGTGCCATCTGGGGGTCAAACCATTACGAGCAGTACTTC. Residues: CAIWGSNHYEQYF.

V usage is TRBV5-4 and J usage is TRBJ1-1; D is uncertain. The V gene lost 5 bases and the J gene lost 4 bases, with 18 bases spanning the gap. CDR3 length equals 15 residues. The germline V gene has CDR1 SGHNT and CDR2 YYREEE (reference sequence). The CDR3 coding sequence is TGTGCCAGCAGATCCTGGCGCAACCAGGTCACTGAAGCTTTCTTT. Translation: CASRSWRNQVTEAFF.

This chain joins TRBV30 and TRBJ2-2; either TRBD1 or TRBD2 may fit D (5 bases each). With 2 bases removed from V and 1 base from J, the gap between germline ends came to 20 bases. This CDR3 comprises 18 residues. The V gene's germline CDR1 is GTSNPN and CDR2 SVGIG (reference sequence). The CDR3 loop is CAWSRDGQGGGNTGELFF. CDR3 DNA: TGTGCCTGGAGTCGCGACGGACAAGGCGGAGGGAACACCGGGGAGCTGTTTTTT.

The V and J genes are TRBV5-1 and TRBJ1-2; perhaps TRBD1 as D (5 bases). The germline gives CDR1 SGHRS, CDR2 YFSETQ. V was pared by 0 bases and J by 4 bases, with 7 bases between. CDR3 size: 13 residues. DNA for the CDR3: TGCGCCAGCAGCTTGGAAGACAGCTATGGCTACACCTTC. Protein product: CASSLEDSYGYTF.

The chain carries TRBV6-5 and TRBJ1-2, with TRBD1 as a possible D gene (5 bases). This CDR3 comprises 16 residues. V lost 0 bases, J lost 1 base, and 12 bases lay in between. CDR1 is MNHEY and CDR2 is SVGAGI in the germline V gene. The CDR3: CASSYSMVRGNYGYTF. CDR3 DNA: TGTGCCAGCAGTTACTCGATGGTGAGGGGTAACTATGGCTACACCTTC.

The genes are TRBV19 and TRBJ2-5; the match to TRBD1 covers 8 bases. Germline V lookup: CDR1 LNHDA, CDR2 SQIVND (reference sequence). The length of the CDR3 is 13 residues. V shed 5 bases and J 4 bases; nucleotides not matched to a gene: 3. The CDR3 region has the DNA TGTGCCAGTAGTGGACAGGGAGGAGAGACCCAGTACTTC. It encodes CASSGQGGETQYF.

The chain carries TRBV6-5 and TRBJ1-2; D may be TRBD1 (6 bases). Germline CDR1 is MNHEY and CDR2 is SVGAGI. This CDR3 has 14 residues. Trimming removed 5 bases at V and 0 bases at J, with 10 bases between. Here the CDR3 DNA reads TGTGCCAGCAGTAGGGACAATTCTAACTATGGCTACACCTTC. The encoded protein is CASSRDNSNYGYTF.

The chain is built from TRBV19 and TRBJ1-2; 7 bases agree with TRBD1. The germline V gene has CDR1 LNHDA and CDR2 SQIVND (reference sequence). Trimming removed 7 bases from V and 4 bases from J; junction bases left unmatched: 21. CDR3 length: 18 residues. CDR3: CASTPEATGTPSGYGYTF. For the CDR3, the DNA is TGTGCCAGTACCCCAGAGGCGACAGGGACCCCCTCAGGCTATGGCTACACCTTC.

The gene calls are TRBV5-1 and TRBJ1-1, with 8 bases lining up with TRBD1. Germline V gene sequence: CDR1 SGHRS, CDR2 YFSETQ. The J segment lost 1 base and the V segment lost 3 bases, leaving 5 bases of the junction unmatched. This CDR3 contains 15 residues. This chain's CDR3 is CASSYPDRENTEAFF. The CDR3 coding sequence is TGCGCCAGCAGCTATCCGGACAGGGAGAACACTGAAGCTTTCTTT. The complete variable domain, with remaining parts taken from reference TRBV5-1 and TRBJ1-1, reads KAGVTQTPRYLIKTRGQQVTLSCSPISGHRSVSWYQQTPGQGLQFLFEYFSETQRNKGNFPGRFSGRQFSNSRSEMNVSTLELGDSALYLCASSYPDRENTEAFFGQGTRLTVV.

The CDR3 reads CASSPLGGEDYGYTF. The CDR3 nucleotides read TGTGCCAGCTCACCTCTCGGTGGGGAGGACTATGGCTACACCTTC. The gene calls are TRBV18 and TRBJ1-2; unclear D gene. Germline-derived CDR1 and CDR2 are KGHSH and LQKENI. Trimming left V 3 bases short and J 3 bases short, with 14 bases between. The length of the CDR3 is 15 residues.

There are a few counts of this clone. The V gene is TRBV4-1, the J gene TRBJ1-5, with 7 bases aligning to TRBD1. J lost 5 bases, V lost 5 bases, and 6 bases had no gene match. Germline V CDR1 and CDR2: MGHRA, YSYEKL. The CDR3 sequence is 14 residues long. The CDR3 loop reads CASSRGLVYQPQHF. The CDR3 DNA sequence: TGCGCCAGCAGCAGGGGGCTGGTGTATCAGCCCCAGCATTTT.

The DNA for the CDR3 is TGCGCCAGCAGCTTGGGGACTAACTATGGCTACACCTTC. It codes for CASSLGTNYGYTF. V gene TRBV5-1 combines with J gene TRBJ1-2; D unclear. This CDR3 region has 13 residues. Between the trimmed V and J ends, which lost 0 bases and 0 bases, there was a span of 3 bases. CDR1 and CDR2 (germline): SGHRS, YFSETQ.

This chain connects TRBV9 to TRBJ1-2; D gene uncertain. CDR3 length: 13 amino acids. V was shortened by 4 bases and J by 3 bases, with 10 bases between the two germline ends. Germline V CDR1 and CDR2: SGDLS, YYNGEE. CDR3 sequence (DNA): TGTGCCAGCAGCTTCCTAGAGGACTATGGCTACACCTTC. As protein: CASSFLEDYGYTF.

V gene TRBV28 combines with J gene TRBJ1-1, with D perhaps TRBD1 (5 bases). Trimming removed 3 bases from V and 1 base from J, with 9 bases in between. Germline V gives CDR1 MDHEN, CDR2 SYDVKM. This CDR3 is built from 14 residues. The CDR3 loop is CASSFYGGNTEAFF. CDR3 bases: TGTGCCAGCAGTTTCTATGGGGGGAACACTGAAGCTTTCTTT. Together with reference TRBV28 and TRBJ1-1, the CDR3 gives the full variable domain: DVKVTQSSRYLVKRTGEKVFLECVQDMDHENMFWYRQDPGLGLRLIYFSYDVKMKEKGDIPEGYSVSREKKERFSLILESASTNQTSMYLCASSFYGGNTEAFFGQGTRLTVV.

V usage is TRBV12-5 and J usage is TRBJ2-1, with D possibly TRBD2 on 7 matching bases. Germline loops: CDR1 LGHNT, CDR2 FRNRAP. This CDR3 spans 14 amino acids. V was shortened by 6 bases and J by 2 bases, with 11 bases between the two germline ends. The CDR3 coding sequence is TGTGCTAGTGGAACGGGGGGCACCTACAATGAGCAGTTCTTC. Its protein is CASGTGGTYNEQFF.

This clone was seen only once. The J gene is TRBJ2-5, the V gene TRBV11-2, with TRBD1 as a possible D gene (6 bases). V lost 2 bases and J 3 bases, leaving 19 bases between the germline ends. CDR3 length: 17 residues. Germline CDR1 is SGHAT and CDR2 is FQNNGV. CDR3 region: CASSLYRLQGNEETQYF. The CDR3 DNA reads TGTGCCAGCAGCTTATACAGGTTACAGGGCAATGAAGAGACCCAGTACTTC.

The CDR3 coding sequence is TGCAGCGCTCAGGGTTCTAATGAAAAACTGTTTTTT. Translating it yields CSAQGSNEKLFF. This sequence joins TRBV29-1 and TRBJ1-4; D perhaps matches TRBD1 (5 bases). Trimming removed 7 bases at V and 3 bases at J, with 9 bases between. CDR1 and CDR2 (germline): SQVTM, ANQGSEA. This CDR3 contains 12 residues.

The J gene is TRBJ2-1, the V gene TRBV6-5; D is possibly TRBD2 (7 bases). Germline V gene sequence: CDR1 MNHEY, CDR2 SVGAGI. Trimming took 8 bases from V and 2 from J, leaving 13 bases between them. The CDR3 consists of 14 residues. The CDR3 sequence is CASSKGGAYNEQFF. CDR3 sequence (DNA): TGTGCCAGCTCGAAAGGGGGGGCCTACAATGAGCAGTTCTTC.

The chain combines TRBV5-8 with TRBJ1-2; possibly TRBD1 for D (6 bases). CDR3 length: 16 amino acids. V shed 4 bases and J shed 2 bases, with 18 bases lying between them. Germline V gene sequence: CDR1 SGHTS, CDR2 YDEGEE. CDR3 DNA: TGTGCCAGCAGCACCCTTGACAGGAGGAGGAACTATGGCTACACCTTC. It codes for CASSTLDRRRNYGYTF.

The chain has TRBV5-8 and TRBJ1-3, with D unclear. CDR1 and CDR2 from the germline V gene are SGHTS and YDEGEE. V was shortened by 0 bases and J by 1 base, with 8 bases between the two germline ends. This CDR3 is 15 amino acids long. The CDR3 DNA reads TGTGCCAGCAGCTTGGATGGCGTTTCTGGAAACACCATATATTTT. This sequence encodes CASSLDGVSGNTIYF.

The J gene is TRBJ2-7, the V gene TRBV30, with TRBD1 as a possible D gene (6 bases). The CDR3 length is 16 residues. Between the trimmed V and J ends, which lost 3 bases and 2 bases, there was a span of 20 bases. Per the germline V gene, CDR1 is GTSNPN and CDR2 is SVGIG (reference sequence). CDR3 DNA sequence: TGTGCCTGGAGGCTACCAGACAGGACTTTTCCCTACGAGCAGTACTTC. This encodes CAWRLPDRTFPYEQYF.